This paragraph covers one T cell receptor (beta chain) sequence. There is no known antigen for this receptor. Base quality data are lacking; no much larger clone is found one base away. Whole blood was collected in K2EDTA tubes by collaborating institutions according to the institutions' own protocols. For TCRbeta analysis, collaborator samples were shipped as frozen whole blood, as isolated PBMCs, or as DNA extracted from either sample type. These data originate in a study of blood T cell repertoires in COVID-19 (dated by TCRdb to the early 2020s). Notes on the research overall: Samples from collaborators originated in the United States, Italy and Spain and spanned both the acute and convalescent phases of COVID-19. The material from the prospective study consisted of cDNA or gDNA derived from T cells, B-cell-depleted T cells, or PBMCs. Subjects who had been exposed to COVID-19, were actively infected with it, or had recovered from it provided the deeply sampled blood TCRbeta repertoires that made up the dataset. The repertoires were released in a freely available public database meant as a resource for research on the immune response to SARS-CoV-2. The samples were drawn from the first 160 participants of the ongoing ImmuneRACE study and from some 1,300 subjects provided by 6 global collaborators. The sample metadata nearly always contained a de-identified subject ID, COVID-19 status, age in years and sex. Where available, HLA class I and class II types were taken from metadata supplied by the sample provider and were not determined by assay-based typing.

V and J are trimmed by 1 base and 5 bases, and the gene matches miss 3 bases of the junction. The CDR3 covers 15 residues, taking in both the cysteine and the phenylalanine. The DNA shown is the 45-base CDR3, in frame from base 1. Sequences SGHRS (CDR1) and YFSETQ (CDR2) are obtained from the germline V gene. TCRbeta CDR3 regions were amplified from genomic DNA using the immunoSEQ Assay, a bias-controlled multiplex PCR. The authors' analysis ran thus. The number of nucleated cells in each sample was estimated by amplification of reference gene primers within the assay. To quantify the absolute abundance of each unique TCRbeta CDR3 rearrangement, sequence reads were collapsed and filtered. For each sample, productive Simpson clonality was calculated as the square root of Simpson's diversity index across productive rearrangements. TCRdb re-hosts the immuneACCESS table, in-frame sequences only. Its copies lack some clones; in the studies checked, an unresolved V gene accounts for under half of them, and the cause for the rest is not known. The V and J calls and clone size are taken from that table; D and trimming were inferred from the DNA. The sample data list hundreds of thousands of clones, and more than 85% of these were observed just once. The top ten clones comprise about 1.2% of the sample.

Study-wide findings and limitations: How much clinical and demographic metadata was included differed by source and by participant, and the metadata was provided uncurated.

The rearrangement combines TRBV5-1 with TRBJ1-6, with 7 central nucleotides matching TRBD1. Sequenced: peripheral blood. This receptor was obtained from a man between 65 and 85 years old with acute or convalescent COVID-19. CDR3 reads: CASSLLGTDNSPLHF. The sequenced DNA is TGCGCCAGCAGCTTGTTAGGGACAGATAATTCACCCCTCCACTTT. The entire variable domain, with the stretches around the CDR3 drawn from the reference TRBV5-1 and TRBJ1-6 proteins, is KAGVTQTPRYLIKTRGQQVTLSCSPISGHRSVSWYQQTPGQGLQFLFEYFSETQRNKGNFPGRFSGRQFSNSRSEMNVSTLELGDSALYLCASSLLGTDNSPLHFGNGTRLTVT.